This TCR beta chain was sequenced for a study of human T cells and chemical hapten exposure. As for the study in general: Read at 6 days, the patch tests placed 0.01% DPC on the upper back. Study results and caveats: Significantly greater numbers of large CDR3 similarity clusters came from expanded TCRs than from controls. Patch test score was positively correlated with the counts of TCRs that had expanded at PT1.

This clonotype was seen a handful of times. Its cognate antigen is unknown. J lost 5 bases, V lost 4 bases, and 7 bases had no gene match. Germline CDR1 is MGHRA and CDR2 is YSYEKL. This CDR3 contains 14 residues. Noted time point: patch test 1, 2 weeks after DPC sensitization. The sample's treatment: therapeutic diphenylcyclopropenone sensitization with weekly scalp DPC. Methods used by the authors: A typical sample had some 87,000 TCRs, with roughly 20,000 to 700,000 overall. From the RACE reads, TCRdb called clonotypes with MiXCR, one entry per CDR3 protein. These V and J calls derive from TCRdb rather than the authors' analysis. The sample contains over 95,000 distinct CDR3 sequences, around 11% of which appear only once.

Sample: whole blood, taken in connection with sensitization to the hapten diphenylcyclopropenone (DPC). The sequence derives from a woman aged 35 to 49 with alopecia areata. Some clones in this sample may be carry-over from other donors' samples. The genes are TRBV4-1 and TRBJ2-5, with TRBD1 matching over 7 bases. The CDR3 DNA is TGCGCCAGCAGCCGACAGGGAGCAAGGGAGACCCAGTACTTC. Translating gives CASSRQGARETQYF.